The source of this T cell receptor (beta chain) is a study of blood T cell repertoires in COVID-19. Original handling: Estimated nucleated cell counts came from reference gene primer amplification. Libraries were prepared by immunoSEQ multiplex PCR; TCRdb keeps only in-frame clonotypes and omits some of them. V, J and clone size reflect that table, while D and trimming were determined from the DNA. The repertoire consists of 120,000 to 150,000 clones, with 88% occurring once and the leading ten covering approximately 2.5%. Seattle cases were enrolled at active infection and followed longitudinally. In regard to this clone: At one end, the junction sequence differs from germline, possibly due to a read error.

The CDR3 length is 13 residues. Germline CDR1 reads SGHTA; CDR2 reads FQGTGA. The source of this sequence is a human donor with COVID-19, enrolled during active disease. The donor label of this sample is uncertain. The chain links TRBV7-3 to TRBJ2-3; weak D call: TRBD2 (6 bases). Sequenced: peripheral blood. The CDR3: CASSLTSPDTQYF. The CDR3, as DNA: TGTGCCAGCAGCCTAACTAGCCCAGATACGCAGTATTTT.